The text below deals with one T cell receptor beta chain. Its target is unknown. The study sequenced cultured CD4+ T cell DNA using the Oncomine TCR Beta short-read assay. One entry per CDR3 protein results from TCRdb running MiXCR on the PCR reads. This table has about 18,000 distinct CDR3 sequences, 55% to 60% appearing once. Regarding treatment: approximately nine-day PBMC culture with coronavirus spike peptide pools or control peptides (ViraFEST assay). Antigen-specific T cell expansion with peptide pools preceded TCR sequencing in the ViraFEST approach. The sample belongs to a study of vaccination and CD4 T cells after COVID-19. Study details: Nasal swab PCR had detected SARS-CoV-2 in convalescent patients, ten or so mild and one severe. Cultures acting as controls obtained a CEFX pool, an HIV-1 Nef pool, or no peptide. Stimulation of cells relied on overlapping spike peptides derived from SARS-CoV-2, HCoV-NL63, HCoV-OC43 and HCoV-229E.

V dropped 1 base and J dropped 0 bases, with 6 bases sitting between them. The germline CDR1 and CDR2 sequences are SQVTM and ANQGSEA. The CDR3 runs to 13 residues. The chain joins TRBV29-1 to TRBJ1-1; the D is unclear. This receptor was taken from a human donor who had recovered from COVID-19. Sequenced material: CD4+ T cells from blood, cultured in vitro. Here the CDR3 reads CSVEGDMNTEAFF. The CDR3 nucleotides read TGCAGCGTTGAAGGAGACATGAACACTGAAGCTTTCTTT.